This TCR beta chain emerged from a study of T cells in Graves' hyperthyroidism and ophthalmopathy. Germline CDR1 ENHRY, CDR2 SYGVKD. There are 16 residues in the CDR3. Trimming removed 6 bases from V and 2 bases from J; junction bases left unmatched: 9. This clonotype appeared many times. Amplification targeted TCR beta CDR3 regions from RNA transcripts. RT-PCR in the first round (using the HTBI primer set) targeted the TCR CDR3. From the multiplex PCR reads, TCRdb called clonotypes with MiXCR, one entry per CDR3 protein. The repertoire holds some 490,000 distinct CDR3 sequences, more than 15% seen once, with approximately 32% in the top ten.

The sequenced sample was blood. The chain has TRBV10-3 and TRBJ2-7; TRBD2 aligns across 11 bases. This receptor was taken from a woman in her twenties or thirties with Graves' ophthalmopathy. Here the CDR3 reads CAISGAGLAATYEQYF. In nucleotides, the CDR3 is TGTGCCATCAGCGGGGCGGGACTAGCGGCGACCTACGAGCAGTACTTC.